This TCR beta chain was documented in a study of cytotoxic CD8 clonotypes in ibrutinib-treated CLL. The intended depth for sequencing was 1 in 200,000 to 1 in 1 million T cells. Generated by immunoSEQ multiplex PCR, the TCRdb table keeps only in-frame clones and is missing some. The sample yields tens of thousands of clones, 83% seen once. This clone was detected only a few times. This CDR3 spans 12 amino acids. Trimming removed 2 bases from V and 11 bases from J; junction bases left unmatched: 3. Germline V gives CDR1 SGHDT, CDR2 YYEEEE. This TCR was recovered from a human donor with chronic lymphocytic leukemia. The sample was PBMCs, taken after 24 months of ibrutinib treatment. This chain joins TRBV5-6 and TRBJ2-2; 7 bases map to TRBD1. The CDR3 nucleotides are TGTGCCAGCAGCTTCCGACAGGGCGAGCTGTTTTTT. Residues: CASSFRQGELFF.